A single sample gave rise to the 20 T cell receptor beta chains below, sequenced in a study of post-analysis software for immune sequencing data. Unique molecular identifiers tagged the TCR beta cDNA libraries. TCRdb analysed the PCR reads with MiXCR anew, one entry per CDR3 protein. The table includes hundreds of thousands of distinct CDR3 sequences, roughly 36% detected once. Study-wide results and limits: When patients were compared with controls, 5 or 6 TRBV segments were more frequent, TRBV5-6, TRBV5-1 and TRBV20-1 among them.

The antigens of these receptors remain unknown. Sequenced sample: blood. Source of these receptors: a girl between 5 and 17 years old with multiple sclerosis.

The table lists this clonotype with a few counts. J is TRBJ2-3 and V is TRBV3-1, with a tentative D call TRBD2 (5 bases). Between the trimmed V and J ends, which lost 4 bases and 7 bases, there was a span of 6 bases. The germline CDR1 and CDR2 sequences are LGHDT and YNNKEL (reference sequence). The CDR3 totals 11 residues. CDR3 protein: CASSRTYTQYF. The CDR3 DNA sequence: TGTGCCAGCAGCCGGACTTATACGCAGTATTTT.

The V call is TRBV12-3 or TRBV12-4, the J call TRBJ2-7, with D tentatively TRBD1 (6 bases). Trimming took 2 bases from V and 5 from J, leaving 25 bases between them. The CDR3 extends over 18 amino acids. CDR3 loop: CASSLRSLGQGPSDEQYF. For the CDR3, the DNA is TGTGCCAGCAGTTTAAGGTCCCTGGGACAAGGGCCATCCGACGAGCAGTACTTC.

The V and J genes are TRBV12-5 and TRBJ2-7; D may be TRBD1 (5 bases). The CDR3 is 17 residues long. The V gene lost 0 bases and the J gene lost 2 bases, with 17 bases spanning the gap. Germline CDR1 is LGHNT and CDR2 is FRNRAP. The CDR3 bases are TGTGCTAGTGGTTTGGTAATCGAACAGGTCGAAACCTACGAGCAGTACTTC. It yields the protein CASGLVIEQVETYEQYF. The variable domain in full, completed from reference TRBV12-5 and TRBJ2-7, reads DARVTQTPRHKVTEMGQEVTMRCQPILGHNTVFWYRQTMMQGLELLAYFRNRAPLDDSGMPKDRFSAEMPDATLATLKIQPSEPRDSAVYFCASGLVIEQVETYEQYFGPGTRLTVT.

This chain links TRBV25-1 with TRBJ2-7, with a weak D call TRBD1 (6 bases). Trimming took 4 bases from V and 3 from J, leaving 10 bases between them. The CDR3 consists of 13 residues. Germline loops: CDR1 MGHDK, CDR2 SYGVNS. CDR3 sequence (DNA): TGTGCCAGCAGTGTCAGGGGTTACTACGAGCAGTACTTC. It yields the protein CASSVRGYYEQYF.

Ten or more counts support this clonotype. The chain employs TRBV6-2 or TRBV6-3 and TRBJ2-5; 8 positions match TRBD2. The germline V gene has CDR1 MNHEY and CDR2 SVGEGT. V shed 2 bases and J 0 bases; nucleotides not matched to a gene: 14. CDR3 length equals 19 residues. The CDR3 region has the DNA TGTGCCAGCAGTTACCCTACGGTGGGTAGCGGGGCGAACCAAGAGACCCAGTACTTC. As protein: CASSYPTVGSGANQETQYF.

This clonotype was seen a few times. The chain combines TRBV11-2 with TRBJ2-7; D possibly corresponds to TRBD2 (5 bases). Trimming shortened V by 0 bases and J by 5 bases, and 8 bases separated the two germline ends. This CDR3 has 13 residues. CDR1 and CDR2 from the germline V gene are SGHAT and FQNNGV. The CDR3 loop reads CASSLDGGHEQYF. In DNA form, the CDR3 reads TGTGCCAGCAGCTTAGATGGAGGTCACGAGCAGTACTTC. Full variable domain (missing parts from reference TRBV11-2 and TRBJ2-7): EAGVAQSPRYKIIEKRQSVAFWCNPISGHATLYWYQQILGQGPKLLIQFQNNGVVDDSQLPKDRFSAERLKGVDSTLKIQPAKLEDSAVYLCASSLDGGHEQYFGPGTRLTVT.

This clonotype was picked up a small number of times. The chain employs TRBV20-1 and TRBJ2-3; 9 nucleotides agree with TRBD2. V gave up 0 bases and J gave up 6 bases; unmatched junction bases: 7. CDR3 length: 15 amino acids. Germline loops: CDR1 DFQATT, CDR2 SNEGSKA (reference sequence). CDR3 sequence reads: CSARDAASGVDTQYF. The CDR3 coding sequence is TGCAGTGCTAGAGATGCGGCTAGCGGGGTGGATACGCAGTATTTT.

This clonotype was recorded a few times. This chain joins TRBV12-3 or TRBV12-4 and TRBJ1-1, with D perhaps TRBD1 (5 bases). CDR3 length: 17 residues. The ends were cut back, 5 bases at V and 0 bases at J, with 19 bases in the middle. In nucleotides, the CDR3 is TGTGCCAGCAGTCCCCATTCGGGGGGTGGGATGAACACTGAAGCTTTCTTT. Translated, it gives CASSPHSGGGMNTEAFF.

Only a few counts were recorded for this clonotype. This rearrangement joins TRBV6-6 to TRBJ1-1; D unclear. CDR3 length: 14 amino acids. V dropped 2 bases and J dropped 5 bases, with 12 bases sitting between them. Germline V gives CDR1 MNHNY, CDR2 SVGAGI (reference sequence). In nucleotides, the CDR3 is TGTGCCAGCAGTTACGGTGGGGTGGTGACTGAAGCTTTCTTT. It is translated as CASSYGGVVTEAFF.

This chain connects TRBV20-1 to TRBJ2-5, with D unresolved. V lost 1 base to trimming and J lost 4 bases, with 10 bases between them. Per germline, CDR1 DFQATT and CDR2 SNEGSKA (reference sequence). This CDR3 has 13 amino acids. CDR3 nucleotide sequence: TGCAGTGCTAGAGGACTTTCCTTAGAGACCCAGTACTTC. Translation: CSARGLSLETQYF.

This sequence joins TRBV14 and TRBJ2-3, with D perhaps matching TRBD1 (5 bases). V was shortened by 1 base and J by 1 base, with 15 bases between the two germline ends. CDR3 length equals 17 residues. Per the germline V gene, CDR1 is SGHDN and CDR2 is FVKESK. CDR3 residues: CASSQAQAGSGTDTQYF. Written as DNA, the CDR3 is TGTGCCAGCAGCCAAGCCCAGGCAGGGTCAGGCACAGATACGCAGTATTTT.

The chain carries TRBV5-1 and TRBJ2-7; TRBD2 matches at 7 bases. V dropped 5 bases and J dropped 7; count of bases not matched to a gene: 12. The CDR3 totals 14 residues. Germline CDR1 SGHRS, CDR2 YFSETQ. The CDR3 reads CASSFGLEAGEQYF. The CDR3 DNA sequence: TGCGCCAGCAGTTTCGGACTAGAGGCAGGAGAGCAGTACTTC.

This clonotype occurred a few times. The CDR3 loop reads CASSEGPGNTIYF. The CDR3 DNA reads as TGTGCCAGCAGTGAAGGACCTGGAAACACCATATATTTT. This sequence joins TRBV2 and TRBJ1-3; D gene uncertain. V was cut by 1 base and J by 2 bases, with 3 bases left in between. The CDR3 is made up of 13 amino acids. Germline values: CDR1 SNHLY, CDR2 FYNNEI.

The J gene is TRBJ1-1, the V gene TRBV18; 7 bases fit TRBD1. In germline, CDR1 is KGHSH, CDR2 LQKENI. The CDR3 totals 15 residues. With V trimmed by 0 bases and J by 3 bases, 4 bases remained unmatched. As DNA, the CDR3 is TGTGCCAGCTCACCACCCGGACAGGTCGACACTGAAGCTTTCTTT. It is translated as CASSPPGQVDTEAFF.

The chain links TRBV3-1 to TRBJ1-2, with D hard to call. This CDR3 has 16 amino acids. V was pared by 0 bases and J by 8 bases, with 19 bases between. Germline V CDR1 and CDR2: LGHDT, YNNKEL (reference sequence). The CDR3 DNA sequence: TGTGCCAGCAGCCAAGACCCCGGGGATTTTCCTCGGGGCTACACCTTC. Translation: CASSQDPGDFPRGYTF. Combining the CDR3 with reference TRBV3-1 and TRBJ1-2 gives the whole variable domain DTAVSQTPKYLVTQMGNDKSIKCEQNLGHDTMYWYKQDSKKFLKIMFSYNNKELIINETVPNRFSPKSPDKAHLNLHINSLELGDSAVYFCASSQDPGDFPRGYTFGSGTRLTVV.

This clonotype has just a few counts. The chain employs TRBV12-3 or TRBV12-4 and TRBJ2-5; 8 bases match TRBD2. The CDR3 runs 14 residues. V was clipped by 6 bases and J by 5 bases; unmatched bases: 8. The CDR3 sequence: CASRLGLAAETQYF. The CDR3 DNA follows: TGTGCCAGCAGACTAGGACTAGCAGCGGAGACCCAGTACTTC.

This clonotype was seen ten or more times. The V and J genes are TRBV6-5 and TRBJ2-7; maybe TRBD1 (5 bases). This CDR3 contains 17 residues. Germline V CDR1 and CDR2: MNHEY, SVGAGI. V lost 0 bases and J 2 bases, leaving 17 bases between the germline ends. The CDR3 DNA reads TGTGCCAGCAGTTACTCTGCGACAACCTGGGGCACCTACGAGCAGTACTTC. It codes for CASSYSATTWGTYEQYF.

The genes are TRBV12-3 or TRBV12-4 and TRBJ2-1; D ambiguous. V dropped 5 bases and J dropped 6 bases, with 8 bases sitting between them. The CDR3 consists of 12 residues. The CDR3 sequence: CASSPNSNEQFF. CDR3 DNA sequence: TGTGCCAGCAGTCCGAACAGCAATGAGCAGTTCTTC.

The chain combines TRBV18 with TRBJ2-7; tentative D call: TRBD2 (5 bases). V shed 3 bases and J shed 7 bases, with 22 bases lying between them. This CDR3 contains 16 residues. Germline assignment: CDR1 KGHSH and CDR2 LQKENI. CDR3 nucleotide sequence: TGTGCCAGCTCACCCAGTCCAGCCGGGGTCCACCTAGAGCAGTACTTC. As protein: CASSPSPAGVHLEQYF.

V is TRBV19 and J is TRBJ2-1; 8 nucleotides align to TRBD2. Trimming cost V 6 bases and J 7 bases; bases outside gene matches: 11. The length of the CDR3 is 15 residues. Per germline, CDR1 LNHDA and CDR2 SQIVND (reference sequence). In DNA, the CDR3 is TGTGCCAGTAGCCGTTGGCTAGCGGGTAGTAATGAGCAGTTCTTC. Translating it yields CASSRWLAGSNEQFF.